The rows below give T cell receptor beta chains drawn from one sample of a study of blood T cell repertoires in COVID-19. Libraries were prepared by immunoSEQ multiplex PCR; TCRdb keeps only in-frame clonotypes and omits some of them. The repertoire holds some 70,000 clones, with 80% to 90% as singletons. The specimen was peripheral blood. All receptors derive from a human donor in a cohort sampled during active COVID-19. CDR3s include the opening cysteine and the closing phenylalanine or tryptophan. Each record gives: CDR3 length, V gene, clone size, J gene, D gene, CDR3 protein, CDR3 DNA. D genes are given only for firm matches. The size of a clone is reported for some rows only, either as once, few or many, or as a class for expanded clones.

cdr3_length: 14; v_call: TRBV5-6; clone_size: .; j_call: TRBJ1-1; d_call: .; cdr3_aa: CASSFSGSNTEAFF; cdr3_nt: TGTGCCAGCAGCTTTTCAGGTTCGAACACTGAAGCTTTCTTT
cdr3_length: 16; v_call: TRBV24-1; clone_size: .; j_call: TRBJ2-2; d_call: TRBD1; cdr3_aa: CATSDPGGANTGELFF; cdr3_nt: TGTGCCACCAGTGACCCAGGGGGCGCGAACACCGGGGAGCTGTTTTTT
cdr3_length: 15; v_call: TRBV21-1; clone_size: .; j_call: TRBJ2-7; d_call: .; cdr3_aa: CASRDDHSGAYEQYF; cdr3_nt: TGTGCCAGCAGGGACGACCACTCCGGGGCCTACGAGCAGTACTTC
cdr3_length: 15; v_call: TRBV11-3; clone_size: .; j_call: TRBJ2-1; d_call: TRBD1; cdr3_aa: CASSLQGAGYNEQFF; cdr3_nt: TGTGCCAGCAGCTTACAGGGGGCCGGGTACAATGAGCAGTTCTTC
cdr3_length: 14; v_call: TRBV30; clone_size: .; j_call: TRBJ1-4; d_call: .; cdr3_aa: CAWEGSGYGEKLFF; cdr3_nt: TGTGCCTGGGAGGGCTCAGGGTATGGCGAAAAACTGTTTTTT
cdr3_length: 15; v_call: TRBV10-3; clone_size: .; j_call: TRBJ2-7; d_call: .; cdr3_aa: CAISPGDSNTYEQYF; cdr3_nt: TGTGCCATCTCTCCCGGCGACAGTAATACCTACGAGCAGTACTTC
cdr3_length: 12; v_call: TRBV24-1; clone_size: .; j_call: TRBJ2-1; d_call: .; cdr3_aa: CATSVSFNEQFF; cdr3_nt: TGTGCCACCAGTGTTAGCTTCAATGAGCAGTTCTTC
cdr3_length: 14; v_call: TRBV3-1/TRBV3-2; clone_size: few; j_call: TRBJ2-1; d_call: TRBD2; cdr3_aa: CASSQAGGYNEQFF; cdr3_nt: TGTGCCAGCAGCCAGGCGGGAGGTTACAATGAGCAGTTCTTC
cdr3_length: 13; v_call: TRBV12-3/TRBV12-4; clone_size: .; j_call: TRBJ1-2; d_call: .; cdr3_aa: CASSSGTGFGYTF; cdr3_nt: TGTGCCAGCAGTTCCGGAACAGGTTTTGGCTACACCTTC
cdr3_length: 14; v_call: TRBV28; clone_size: once; j_call: TRBJ1-5; d_call: .; cdr3_aa: CASSWEYGNQPQHF; cdr3_nt: TGTGCCAGCAGTTGGGAGTACGGCAATCAGCCCCAGCATTTT
cdr3_length: 14; v_call: TRBV6-5; clone_size: .; j_call: TRBJ2-2; d_call: .; cdr3_aa: CASSYRGLTGELFF; cdr3_nt: TGTGCCAGCAGTTACCGAGGGCTCACCGGGGAGCTGTTTTTT
cdr3_length: 15; v_call: TRBV9; clone_size: .; j_call: TRBJ2-3; d_call: TRBD2; cdr3_aa: CASSVSGGVTDTQYF; cdr3_nt: TGTGCCAGCAGCGTAAGCGGGGGGGTCACAGATACGCAGTATTTT
cdr3_length: 16; v_call: TRBV28; clone_size: once; j_call: TRBJ2-3; d_call: .; cdr3_aa: CASSSLSGTPLDTQYF; cdr3_nt: TGTGCCAGCAGTTCCCTCTCCGGGACTCCCCTAGATACGCAGTATTTT
cdr3_length: 14; v_call: TRBV9; clone_size: .; j_call: TRBJ2-6; d_call: .; cdr3_aa: CASSPPVPANVLTF; cdr3_nt: TGTGCCAGCAGCCCCCCGGTCCCGGCCAACGTCCTGACTTTC
cdr3_length: 14; v_call: TRBV6-1; clone_size: .; j_call: TRBJ2-1; d_call: .; cdr3_aa: CASSEAGSYNEQFF; cdr3_nt: TGTGCCAGCAGTGAAGCCGGCTCCTACAATGAGCAGTTCTTC
cdr3_length: 15; v_call: TRBV3-1/TRBV3-2; clone_size: .; j_call: TRBJ2-7; d_call: TRBD2; cdr3_aa: CASSLTSGSQYEQYF; cdr3_nt: TGTGCCAGCAGCCTCACTAGCGGGAGTCAGTACGAGCAGTACTTC
cdr3_length: 16; v_call: TRBV5-8; clone_size: .; j_call: TRBJ2-7; d_call: TRBD1; cdr3_aa: CASSFHGTANSYEQYF; cdr3_nt: TGTGCCAGCAGCTTCCACGGGACAGCGAACTCCTACGAGCAGTACTTC
cdr3_length: 13; v_call: TRBV6-5; clone_size: .; j_call: TRBJ2-3; d_call: .; cdr3_aa: CASSHRVPDTQYF; cdr3_nt: TGTGCCAGCAGTCACAGGGTGCCAGATACGCAGTATTTT
cdr3_length: 12; v_call: TRBV18; clone_size: .; j_call: TRBJ1-1; d_call: .; cdr3_aa: CASFNGNTEAFF; cdr3_nt: TGTGCCAGCTTTAACGGGAACACTGAAGCTTTCTTT
cdr3_length: 17; v_call: TRBV6-1; clone_size: once; j_call: TRBJ2-2; d_call: TRBD2; cdr3_aa: CASSADAGGANTGELFF; cdr3_nt: TGTGCCAGCAGTGCGGATGCGGGGGGAGCGAACACCGGGGAGCTGTTTTTT
cdr3_length: 12; v_call: TRBV28; clone_size: .; j_call: TRBJ2-3; d_call: .; cdr3_aa: CASSPSADTQYF; cdr3_nt: TGTGCCAGCAGTCCTAGCGCAGATACGCAGTATTTT
cdr3_length: 13; v_call: TRBV4-1; clone_size: once; j_call: TRBJ2-1; d_call: .; cdr3_aa: CASSRLEYNEQFF; cdr3_nt: TGCGCCAGCAGCCGTCTAGAGTACAATGAGCAGTTCTTC
cdr3_length: 13; v_call: TRBV14; clone_size: .; j_call: TRBJ1-1; d_call: .; cdr3_aa: CASSHLLEVKAFF; cdr3_nt: TGTGCCAGCAGCCATTTATTGGAGGTAAAAGCTTTCTTT
cdr3_length: 14; v_call: TRBV28; clone_size: .; j_call: TRBJ1-1; d_call: TRBD1; cdr3_aa: CASSLQGANTEAFF; cdr3_nt: TGTGCCAGCAGTTTACAGGGGGCGAACACTGAAGCTTTCTTT
cdr3_length: 14; v_call: TRBV5-1; clone_size: .; j_call: TRBJ1-2; d_call: .; cdr3_aa: CASSLAVRTAGYTF; cdr3_nt: TGCGCCAGCAGCTTGGCGGTTCGGACAGCCGGCTACACCTTC
cdr3_length: 14; v_call: TRBV19; clone_size: .; j_call: TRBJ2-2; d_call: .; cdr3_aa: CASFPDRNTGELFF; cdr3_nt: TGTGCCAGTTTTCCTGACAGGAACACCGGGGAGCTGTTTTTT
cdr3_length: 17; v_call: TRBV10-3; clone_size: .; j_call: TRBJ1-1; d_call: .; cdr3_aa: CAISGRQGTSTGTEAFF; cdr3_nt: TGTGCCATCAGTGGACGGCAGGGTACGAGCACGGGCACTGAAGCTTTCTTT
cdr3_length: 16; v_call: TRBV21-1; clone_size: .; j_call: TRBJ1-1; d_call: .; cdr3_aa: CASSKAPGGVVTEAFF; cdr3_nt: TGTGCCAGCAGCAAAGCCCCGGGGGGAGTTGTCACTGAAGCTTTCTTT
cdr3_length: 16; v_call: TRBV2; clone_size: .; j_call: TRBJ2-3; d_call: .; cdr3_aa: CASSENPGRAEGAQYF; cdr3_nt: TGTGCCAGCAGTGAAAACCCGGGCAGGGCAGAGGGGGCGCAGTATTTT
cdr3_length: 14; v_call: TRBV28; clone_size: .; j_call: TRBJ2-2; d_call: .; cdr3_aa: CATLRDTGTGELFF; cdr3_nt: TGTGCCACCCTGAGAGACACTGGCACCGGGGAGCTGTTTTTT
cdr3_length: 15; v_call: TRBV5-6; clone_size: .; j_call: TRBJ1-1; d_call: .; cdr3_aa: CASSLVGGGGSEAFF; cdr3_nt: TGTGCCAGCAGCTTGGTGGGAGGCGGGGGTTCTGAAGCTTTCTTT
cdr3_length: 17; v_call: TRBV3-1/TRBV3-2; clone_size: .; j_call: TRBJ2-1; d_call: .; cdr3_aa: CASSQEMAAGRYNEQFF; cdr3_nt: TGTGCCAGCAGCCAAGAAATGGCAGCGGGCCGTTACAATGAGCAGTTCTTC
cdr3_length: 14; v_call: TRBV11-2; clone_size: .; j_call: TRBJ2-7; d_call: .; cdr3_aa: CASSLGGATYEQYF; cdr3_nt: TGTGCCAGCAGCTTAGGCGGAGCTACCTACGAGCAGTACTTC
cdr3_length: 14; v_call: TRBV19; clone_size: .; j_call: TRBJ1-5; d_call: TRBD1; cdr3_aa: CASSRDSNHQPQHF; cdr3_nt: TGTGCCAGTAGTAGGGACAGTAACCATCAGCCCCAGCATTTT
cdr3_length: 17; v_call: TRBV28; clone_size: once; j_call: TRBJ2-2; d_call: TRBD1; cdr3_aa: CASSRIRQGANTGELFF; cdr3_nt: TGTGCCAGCAGCCGAATTAGACAGGGGGCGAACACCGGGGAGCTGTTTTTT
cdr3_length: 13; v_call: TRBV27; clone_size: .; j_call: TRBJ2-3; d_call: .; cdr3_aa: CASSASEGDTQYF; cdr3_nt: TGTGCCAGCAGTGCCTCAGAGGGAGATACGCAGTATTTT
cdr3_length: 15; v_call: TRBV7-6; clone_size: .; j_call: TRBJ2-1; d_call: TRBD2; cdr3_aa: CASSLYRGGSNEQFF; cdr3_nt: TGTGCCAGCAGCTTATATCGGGGGGGCTCCAATGAGCAGTTCTTC
cdr3_length: 14; v_call: TRBV10-3; clone_size: .; j_call: TRBJ1-2; d_call: TRBD1; cdr3_aa: CAIYLGQGAGGYTF; cdr3_nt: TGTGCCATCTACCTAGGACAGGGGGCAGGTGGCTACACCTTC
cdr3_length: 16; v_call: TRBV28; clone_size: .; j_call: TRBJ2-1; d_call: TRBD1; cdr3_aa: CASSTDRERSYNEQFF; cdr3_nt: TGTGCCAGCAGTACGGACAGGGAGAGGTCCTACAATGAGCAGTTCTTC
cdr3_length: 12; v_call: TRBV6-2/TRBV6-3; clone_size: .; j_call: TRBJ2-5; d_call: .; cdr3_aa: CASSYDRGTQYF; cdr3_nt: TGTGCCAGCAGTTACGACCGAGGGACCCAGTACTTC
cdr3_length: 15; v_call: TRBV12-5; clone_size: .; j_call: TRBJ2-7; d_call: TRBD1; cdr3_aa: CASATGTANTYEQYF; cdr3_nt: TGTGCTAGTGCCACCGGGACAGCGAATACCTACGAGCAGTACTTC
cdr3_length: 15; v_call: TRBV29-1; clone_size: few; j_call: TRBJ2-2; d_call: .; cdr3_aa: CSVEARDGNTGELFF; cdr3_nt: TGCAGCGTTGAAGCGCGGGACGGTAACACCGGGGAGCTGTTTTTT
cdr3_length: 15; v_call: TRBV18; clone_size: .; j_call: TRBJ1-4; d_call: .; cdr3_aa: CASSAEKRKNEKLFF; cdr3_nt: TGTGCCAGCTCTGCCGAGAAGAGGAAGAATGAAAAACTGTTTTTT
cdr3_length: 15; v_call: TRBV19; clone_size: .; j_call: TRBJ2-7; d_call: .; cdr3_aa: CASSKAWGWDYEQYF; cdr3_nt: TGTGCCAGTAGTAAAGCTTGGGGCTGGGACTACGAGCAGTACTTC
cdr3_length: 13; v_call: TRBV18; clone_size: .; j_call: TRBJ1-5; d_call: .; cdr3_aa: CASSPSGRGPQHF; cdr3_nt: TGTGCCAGCTCACCCAGTGGGAGGGGGCCCCAGCATTTT
cdr3_length: 15; v_call: TRBV2; clone_size: .; j_call: TRBJ1-2; d_call: .; cdr3_aa: CASSGFARFNYGYTF; cdr3_nt: TGTGCCAGCAGTGGGTTCGCCAGATTTAACTATGGCTACACCTTC
cdr3_length: 14; v_call: TRBV18; clone_size: .; j_call: TRBJ1-2; d_call: .; cdr3_aa: CASSPNSEISFYTF; cdr3_nt: TGTGCCAGCTCACCAAACTCTGAAATTTCTTTCTACACCTTC
cdr3_length: 14; v_call: TRBV25-1; clone_size: .; j_call: TRBJ1-2; d_call: TRBD1; cdr3_aa: CASSDTGTGGVDTF; cdr3_nt: TGTGCCAGCAGTGACACCGGGACAGGGGGCGTCGACACCTTC